This is a list of T cell receptor beta chains from one sample in a study of cytomegalovirus exposure and HLA in healthy donors. This table comes from immunoSEQ multiplex PCR, and its TCRdb copy is limited to in-frame clones, with some not included. The sample records over 100,000 clones, approximately 60% being singletons. Sequenced: PBMCs. The origin of the receptors is a woman aged 40 to 55 in good health and CMV-seronegative. The CDR3 runs from the conserved cysteine through the conserved F or W. A D gene is named only where the DNA matches it firmly.

TRBJ1-2	TRBD1	TRBV29-1	CSVEPDRGYGYTF
TRBJ2-2	TRBD2	TRBV27	CASSSPGLAGGSGELFF
TRBJ2-3	NA	TRBV4-3	CASSQVGRGDTQYF
TRBJ1-2	NA	TRBV5-4	CASSLQRDGYTF
TRBJ2-3	NA	TRBV30	CAWSEGVGGTDTQYF
TRBJ1-1	TRBD1	TRBV4-1	CASSQEDRANTEAFF
TRBJ2-3	NA	TRBV7-3	CASSSRSSADTQYF
TRBJ1-1	NA	TRBV6-1	CASTRQVQTEAFF
TRBJ2-1	NA	TRBV6-5	CASSYVSDNEQFF
TRBJ1-1	NA	TRBV7-3	CASSLTNQNTEAFF
TRBJ1-2	TRBD1	TRBV4-3	CASSQDRTGVYGYTF
TRBJ2-7	NA	TRBV4-1	CASSQVIGPGRYEQYF